These 15 T cell receptor beta chains came from one sample sequenced in a study of Tregs in tolerant kidney transplant recipients. The protocol was immunoSEQ multiplex PCR, while the TCRdb copy is restricted to in-frame clones and leaves out a portion. The sample holds about 22,000 clones, 81% seen once. Mixed chimerism was transient after nonmyeloablative marrow transplants from related graft donors. The input for sequencing was CD8+ T cells from blood (PBMCs), taken 6 months after the transplant. These TCRs come from a human patient who received a combined kidney and bone marrow transplant. A share of the T cells may be of graft donor origin.

The genes are TRBV9 and TRBJ2-3; 9 bases align to TRBD1. Trimming at V came to 0 bases and at J to 2 bases, leaving 13 bases not matched to a gene. Germline V gene lookup returns CDR1 SGDLS and CDR2 YYNGEE. CDR3 length: 19 residues. The CDR3 sequence: CASSVAPSGTGFLTDTQYF. The DNA of the CDR3 is TGTGCCAGCAGCGTAGCCCCTTCCGGGACAGGGTTTCTCACAGATACGCAGTATTTT.

This clone was detected only once. This chain uses TRBV14 with TRBJ1-2; TRBD1 aligns across 9 bases. V was pared by 1 base and J by 8 bases, with 5 bases of the junction left unmatched. Looked up from germline, CDR1 is SGHDN and CDR2 is FVKESK. The CDR3 is 14 amino acids. CDR3 bases: TGTGCCAGCAGCCAAGTCGGGACAGGGATCGGCTACACCTTC. It translates to CASSQVGTGIGYTF.

V usage is TRBV19 and J usage is TRBJ2-5; D unresolved. The J call could be wrong; TRBJ2-7 is a better fit for the DNA end. The length of the CDR3 is 13 residues. CDR1 LNHDA and CDR2 SQIVND come from the germline V gene (reference sequence). CDR3 DNA sequence: TGTGCCAGTAGTATAGATCCGGGTTACGAGCAGTACTTC. It encodes CASSIDPGYEQYF.

This clone has more than one count but fewer than ten. This chain joins TRBV4-1 and TRBJ1-1, with 9 bases matching TRBD1. CDR1 and CDR2 from the germline V gene are MGHRA and YSYEKL. Unmatched junction bases numbered 14, after V lost 4 bases and J lost 5 bases. There are 17 residues in the CDR3. This CDR3 reads CASSLPPGTGKGTEAFF. The CDR3 nucleotides are TGCGCCAGCAGCCTACCCCCCGGGACAGGGAAAGGGACTGAAGCTTTCTTT.

This clone was found a few times. The rearrangement links TRBV27 to TRBJ2-3; TRBD2 matches at 10 bases. The CDR3 sequence is 18 residues long. Looked up from germline, CDR1 is MNHEY and CDR2 is SMNVEV (reference sequence). Trimming at V came to 4 bases and at J to 0 bases, leaving 10 bases not matched to a gene. CDR3 in DNA: TGTGCCAGCAGTTCTCTAGCGGGGGCAGTGTCTAGCACAGATACGCAGTATTTT. Amino acids: CASSSLAGAVSSTDTQYF.

This clone was picked up one time. The gene calls are TRBV5-4 and TRBJ2-1; D remains unclear. The CDR3 spans 13 residues. The germline V gene encodes CDR1 SGHNT and CDR2 YYREEE (reference sequence). The germline V and J ends were trimmed by 3 bases and 0 bases, with 4 bases remaining between them. In DNA form, the CDR3 reads TGTGCCAGCAGCTCTAGCTCCTACAATGAGCAGTTCTTC. Protein sequence: CASSSSSYNEQFF.

The V gene is TRBV10-3, the J gene TRBJ2-3, with D perhaps matching TRBD1 (6 bases). The V and J ends lost 6 bases and 2 bases respectively, with 15 bases between them. Germline V gene lookup returns CDR1 ENHRY and CDR2 SYGVKD. The CDR3 has 15 amino acids. The CDR3 protein is CAISGRTGSTDTQYF. CDR3 nucleotide sequence: TGTGCCATCAGCGGAAGAACAGGGTCCACAGATACGCAGTATTTT.

This clone was seen more than once but under ten times. The chain is built from TRBV7-2 and TRBJ2-3, with TRBD1 matching over 9 bases. This CDR3 region has 13 residues. Germline CDR1 reads SGHTA; CDR2 reads FQGNSA. V lost 5 bases and J lost 10; bases outside the gene matches: 7. DNA of the CDR3: TGTGCCAGCAGCCCCCCGGGACAGGGAGCGCAGTATTTT. This gives the protein CASSPPGQGAQYF.

This clone was found once. This rearrangement joins TRBV10-2 to TRBJ2-2, with 7 bases that match TRBD1. Germline lookup yields CDR1 WSHSY and CDR2 SAAADI. The CDR3 covers 14 residues. The V gene end was trimmed by 4 bases and the J gene end by 1 base; junction bases not matched to a gene: 0. This CDR3 reads CASSGTGNTGELFF. CDR3 bases: TGCGCCAGCAGTGGGACAGGGAACACCGGGGAGCTGTTTTTT.

This sequence joins TRBV21-1 and TRBJ2-5; TRBD2 is taken as the D call from the table, unchecked against the DNA. TRBV21-1 is classified as a pseudogene. The CDR3 length is 15 residues. CDR3 amino acids: CASSTSSGGAKTQYF. The CDR3 DNA reads TGTGCCAGCTCAACGTCTAGCGGGGGGGCGAAGACCCAGTACTTC.

This clone appeared once. V gene TRBV7-6 combines with J gene TRBJ2-7; 14 bases are a match to TRBD2. With 5 bases clipped from V and 4 bases from J, the junction kept 7 bases outside the gene matches. This CDR3 is 16 amino acids long. Germline V lookup: CDR1 SGHVS, CDR2 FNYEAQ. CDR3 sequence reads: CASSSPGTSGSYEQYF. The DNA of the CDR3 is TGTGCCAGCAGCAGTCCCGGGACTAGCGGGAGTTACGAGCAGTACTTC.

This chain links TRBV30 with TRBJ2-1; 7 bases fit TRBD2. The CDR3 sequence is 14 residues long. CDR1 GTSNPN and CDR2 SVGIG come from the germline V gene (reference sequence). V was clipped by 7 bases and J by 2 bases; unmatched bases: 8. The CDR3 protein is CAFTTSRAYNEQFF. Here the CDR3 DNA reads TGTGCCTTCACGACTAGCAGGGCCTACAATGAGCAGTTCTTC.

This chain joins TRBV19 and TRBJ2-7; 14 bases line up with TRBD2. Trimming removed 2 bases from V and 0 bases from J; junction bases left unmatched: 9. The CDR3 covers 19 residues. The V gene's germline CDR1 is LNHDA and CDR2 SQIVND (reference sequence). The CDR3, as DNA: TGTGCCAGTAGTATATTTGGACTAGCGGGGGGACGTAGCTCCTACGAGCAGTACTTC. Encoded protein: CASSIFGLAGGRSSYEQYF.

This clone occurred once. The V and J genes are TRBV5-6 and TRBJ2-1; D unresolved. Germline values: CDR1 SGHDT, CDR2 YYEEEE. Trimming took 3 bases from V and 7 from J, leaving 8 bases between them. The CDR3 covers 12 residues. The CDR3 is CASSSVINEQFF. In DNA, the CDR3 is TGTGCCAGCAGCTCCGTTATTAATGAGCAGTTCTTC.

The chain joins TRBV27 to TRBJ2-7; 9 bases are shared with TRBD1. Germline-derived CDR1 and CDR2 are MNHEY and SMNVEV (reference sequence). The trim removed 5 bases at V and 4 bases at J, leaving 9 bases unmatched. The CDR3 is 15 residues long. CDR3 amino acids: CASSTGTGNLYEQYF. CDR3 in DNA: TGTGCCAGCAGTACCGGGACAGGGAACTTATACGAGCAGTACTTC.